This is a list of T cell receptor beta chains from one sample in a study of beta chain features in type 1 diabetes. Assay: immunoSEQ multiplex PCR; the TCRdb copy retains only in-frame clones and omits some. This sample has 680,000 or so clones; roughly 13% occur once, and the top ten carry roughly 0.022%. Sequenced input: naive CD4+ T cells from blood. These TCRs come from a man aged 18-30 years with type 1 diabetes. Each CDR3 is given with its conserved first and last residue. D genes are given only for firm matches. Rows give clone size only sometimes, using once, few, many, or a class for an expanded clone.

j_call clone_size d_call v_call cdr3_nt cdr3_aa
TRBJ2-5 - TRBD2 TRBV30 TGTGCCTGGAGTGTCTTAGGCGGGGGGGTGGAGACCCAGTACTTC CAWSVLGGGVETQYF
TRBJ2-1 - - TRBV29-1 TGCAGCGTTGAGGCCAGGGCCGTCAGCGATGAGCAGTTCTTC CSVEARAVSDEQFF
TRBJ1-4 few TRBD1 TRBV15 TGTGCCACCAGCCCACGGACAGGGAATACTGAAAAACTGTTTTTT CATSPRTGNTEKLFF
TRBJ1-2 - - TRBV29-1 TGCAGCGTTGGCAGCGACAGCTACTTC CSVGSDSYF
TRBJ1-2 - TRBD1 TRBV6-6 TGTGCCAGCAGTTACTCGGACAGGGGAAAGTATGGCTACACCTTC CASSYSDRGKYGYTF
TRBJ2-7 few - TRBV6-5 TGTGCCAGCATCCGAGGAGGAGAGCAGTACTTC CASIRGGEQYF
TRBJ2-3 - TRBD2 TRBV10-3 TGTGCCATCAGTCTAGCGGGGGGCCGCACAGATACGCAGTATTTT CAISLAGGRTDTQYF
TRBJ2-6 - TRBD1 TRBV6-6 TGTGCCAGCAGTTCACAGGGGGCAGGTGGGGCCAACGTCCTGACTTTC CASSSQGAGGANVLTF
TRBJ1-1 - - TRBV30 TGTGCCTGGAGTGTAGGACAGCAGAACACTGAAGCTTTCTTT CAWSVGQQNTEAFF
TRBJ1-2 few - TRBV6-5 TGTGCCAGCAGTCGCGGGACACAGCATGGCTACACCTTC CASSRGTQHGYTF
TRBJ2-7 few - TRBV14 TGTGCCAGCATCAATCTGCGGGCAGGGGCCTCCTACGAGCAGTACTTC CASINLRAGASYEQYF
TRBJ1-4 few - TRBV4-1 TGCGCCAGCAGCCTTGGTTATAATGAAAAACTGTTTTTT CASSLGYNEKLFF
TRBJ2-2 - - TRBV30 TGTGCCTGGAGTAGAGGTACCGGGGAGCTGTTTTTT CAWSRGTGELFF
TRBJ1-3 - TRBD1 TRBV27 TGTGCCAGCTGGACAGGACGGGAATCTGGAAACACCATATATTTT CASWTGRESGNTIYF
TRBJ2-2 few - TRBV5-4 TGTGCCAGCAGCTTGCCCATCGGGGAGCTGTTTTTT CASSLPIGELFF
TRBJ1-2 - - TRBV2 TGTGCCAGCAGTGGAAACCTCAGTGGCTACACCTTC CASSGNLSGYTF
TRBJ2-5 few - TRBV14 TGTGCCAGCAGCCAAGATGTGGAGGAGACCCAGTACTTC CASSQDVEETQYF
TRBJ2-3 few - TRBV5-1 TGCGCCAGCAGCTTGAGGGGGGATACGCAGTATTTT CASSLRGDTQYF